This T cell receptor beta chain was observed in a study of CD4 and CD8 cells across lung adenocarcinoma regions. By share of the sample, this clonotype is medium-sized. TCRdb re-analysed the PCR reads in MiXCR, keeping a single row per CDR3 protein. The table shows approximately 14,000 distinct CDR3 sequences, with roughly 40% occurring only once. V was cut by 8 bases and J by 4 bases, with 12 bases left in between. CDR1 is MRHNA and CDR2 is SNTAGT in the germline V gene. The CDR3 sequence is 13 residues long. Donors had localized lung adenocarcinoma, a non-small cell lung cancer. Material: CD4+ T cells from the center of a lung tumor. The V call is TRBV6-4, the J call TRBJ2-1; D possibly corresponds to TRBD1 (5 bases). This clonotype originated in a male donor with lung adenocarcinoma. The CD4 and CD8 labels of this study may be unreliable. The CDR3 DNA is TGTGCCAGCTCGCCAGGGTTTTACAATGAGCAGTTCTTC. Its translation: CASSPGFYNEQFF.